What follows describes a single T cell receptor beta chain. This record belongs to a study of blood T cell repertoires in COVID-19. TCRdb's copy holds only in-frame clones and misses some; the assay was immunoSEQ multiplex PCR. Among 40,000 to 45,000 clones, 70% to 90% were seen once, and the ten largest hold 6.2%. Per germline, CDR1 SGHDN and CDR2 FVKESK. This CDR3 is built from 18 residues. V was pared by 1 base and J by 4 bases, with 11 bases of the junction left unmatched. Source material: peripheral blood. The sequence derives from a human donor in a cohort sampled during active COVID-19. The genes are TRBV14 and TRBJ2-5, with 11 bases identical to TRBD2. DNA for the CDR3: TGTGCCAGCAGCCAAGGCTTATCTGGGCTAGCGGGAGGAGAGACCCAGTACTTC. Protein: CASSQGLSGLAGGETQYF.